Here is one TCR beta chain with its context. As yet, its antigen is unknown. The CDR3 totals 14 residues. V lost 4 bases to trimming and J lost 0 bases; unmatched junction nucleotides: 3. Germline V lookup: CDR1 SNHLY, CDR2 FYNNEI. This record comes from a study of cytomegalovirus exposure and HLA in healthy donors. Study background: Roughly 80 million unique TCRs from HLA-typed donors made up an early data release.

Findings of the study overall: A list of 150 or so TCR beta chains associated with cytomegalovirus was given.

Amplification used 60 Vbeta primers and 13 Jbeta primers. The protocol was immunoSEQ multiplex PCR, while the TCRdb copy is restricted to in-frame clones and leaves out a portion. The sample has fewer than 150,000 clones, approximately 80% seen once; the top ten hold 7.5% to 9%. The source of this sequence is a female donor in good health and CMV-seropositive. The chain couples TRBV2 to TRBJ2-7, with TRBD2 matching over 7 bases. Input material: PBMCs. CDR3 in DNA: TGTGCCAGCAGTGCCAGGACTAGCTCCTACGAGCAGTACTTC. This gives the protein CASSARTSSYEQYF.